These T cell receptor beta chains were read from a single sample in a study of T cells in Graves' hyperthyroidism and ophthalmopathy. TCRdb used MiXCR to reprocess the multiplex PCR reads, holding one entry per CDR3 protein. The sample lists roughly 740,000 distinct CDR3 sequences; roughly 15% were seen once. The specimen sequenced was blood. These receptors originate from a man younger than 35 with Graves' hyperthyroidism. The CDR3 runs from the conserved cysteine through the conserved F or W. D genes are given only for firm matches. Expanded clones get a size class; other rows say once, few or many, or leave the size out.

D gene: TRBD1; clone size: many; J gene: TRBJ1-1; V gene: TRBV5-1; CDR3 DNA: TGCGCCAGCAGCCCCAGACAGGGGAAGAACACTGAAGCTTTCTTT; CDR3 protein: CASSPRQGKNTEAFF
D gene: TRBD1; clone size: NA; J gene: TRBJ2-1; V gene: TRBV2; CDR3 DNA: TGTGCCAGCAACGGACAGGGGGCGGTCAATGAGCAGTTCTTC; CDR3 protein: CASNGQGAVNEQFF
D gene: NA; clone size: NA; J gene: TRBJ1-2; V gene: TRBV20-1; CDR3 DNA: TGCAGTGCTAGAGAAGAGGGCTCCTTGGAAAGCTACACCTTC; CDR3 protein: CSAREEGSLESYTF
D gene: NA; clone size: few; J gene: TRBJ2-3; V gene: TRBV7-3; CDR3 DNA: TGTGCCAGCAGCTTAACCCTCCGGAGGACAGATACGCAGTATTTT; CDR3 protein: CASSLTLRRTDTQYF
D gene: NA; clone size: NA; J gene: TRBJ1-5; V gene: TRBV27; CDR3 DNA: TGTGCCAGCAGTTTTCGGCAGAATCAGCCCCAGCATTTT; CDR3 protein: CASSFRQNQPQHF
D gene: NA; clone size: many; J gene: TRBJ2-5; V gene: TRBV7-2; CDR3 DNA: TGTGCCAGCAGCTTAGAGAGGGGCGGGACCCAGTACTTC; CDR3 protein: CASSLERGGTQYF
D gene: TRBD1; clone size: NA; J gene: TRBJ2-7; V gene: TRBV20-1; CDR3 DNA: TGCAGTGCTAGAGCCGGCAGGGGGCGCGAGCAGTACTTC; CDR3 protein: CSARAGRGREQYF
D gene: NA; clone size: few; J gene: TRBJ2-1; V gene: TRBV3-1; CDR3 DNA: TGTGCCAGCAGCCCAAGAGACTACCACCTCTACAATGAGCAGTTCTTC; CDR3 protein: CASSPRDYHLYNEQFF
D gene: NA; clone size: many; J gene: TRBJ2-7; V gene: TRBV2; CDR3 DNA: TGTGCCAGCAGAGGGGTAATCTACGAGCAGTACTTC; CDR3 protein: CASRGVIYEQYF
D gene: NA; clone size: few; J gene: TRBJ1-5; V gene: TRBV6-1; CDR3 DNA: TGTGCCAGCAGTGAAGCCGGGGTGGAATGGAATCAGCCCCAGCATTTT; CDR3 protein: CASSEAGVEWNQPQHF
D gene: NA; clone size: many; J gene: TRBJ2-7; V gene: TRBV12-3/TRBV12-4; CDR3 DNA: TGTGCCAGCAGTTTAGCGGGAGAGGGTGAGCAGTACTTC; CDR3 protein: CASSLAGEGEQYF
D gene: NA; clone size: few; J gene: TRBJ2-4; V gene: TRBV28; CDR3 DNA: TGTGCCACCAGAGGGCGGGACACAGCCAAAAACATTCAGTACTTC; CDR3 protein: CATRGRDTAKNIQYF
D gene: NA; clone size: NA; J gene: TRBJ2-1; V gene: TRBV7-9; CDR3 DNA: TGTGCCAGCAGCCCAGACAGACCCCTCTCCTACAATGAGCAGTTCTTC; CDR3 protein: CASSPDRPLSYNEQFF
D gene: TRBD1; clone size: once; J gene: TRBJ1-2; V gene: TRBV24-1; CDR3 DNA: TGTGCCACCAGTGGGACAGGGAGGAACTATGGCTACACCTTC; CDR3 protein: CATSGTGRNYGYTF
D gene: NA; clone size: few; J gene: TRBJ2-7; V gene: TRBV19; CDR3 DNA: TGTGCCAGTAGCAAACTAGATTCCTACGAGCAGTACTTC; CDR3 protein: CASSKLDSYEQYF
D gene: NA; clone size: many; J gene: TRBJ2-1; V gene: TRBV27; CDR3 DNA: TGTGCCAGCAGCGTAGCAGGGGGACTCTACGATGAGCAGTTCTTC; CDR3 protein: CASSVAGGLYDEQFF
D gene: TRBD2; clone size: few; J gene: TRBJ2-7; V gene: TRBV19; CDR3 DNA: TGTGCCAGTAGTATCCGGGATAGCGGGAGTAGCGAGCAGTACTTC; CDR3 protein: CASSIRDSGSSEQYF
D gene: TRBD2; clone size: few; J gene: TRBJ2-3; V gene: TRBV7-2; CDR3 DNA: TGTGCCAGCAGCCAAGGACTAGCGGGGTGGGATACGCAGTATTTT; CDR3 protein: CASSQGLAGWDTQYF
D gene: TRBD1; clone size: few; J gene: TRBJ2-7; V gene: TRBV28; CDR3 DNA: TGTGCCAGCAGTTTACCCCAGGGGGCTAGCGAGCAGTACTTC; CDR3 protein: CASSLPQGASEQYF
D gene: TRBD1; clone size: few; J gene: TRBJ2-7; V gene: TRBV27; CDR3 DNA: TGTGCCAGCAGTCCTCGACAGGGCCCCCACGAGCAGTACTTC; CDR3 protein: CASSPRQGPHEQYF
D gene: NA; clone size: few; J gene: TRBJ2-5; V gene: TRBV7-2; CDR3 DNA: TGTGCCAGCAGCTTAGCGTCGGGGGCCCAGTACTTC; CDR3 protein: CASSLASGAQYF
D gene: NA; clone size: many; J gene: TRBJ1-1; V gene: TRBV28; CDR3 DNA: TGTGCCAGCAGTCCCCCGGGACCCCAATTCGCTGAAGCTTTCTTT; CDR3 protein: CASSPPGPQFAEAFF
D gene: TRBD2; clone size: few; J gene: TRBJ2-1; V gene: TRBV20-1; CDR3 DNA: TGCAGTGCCCCCGATCGGGCTAGCGGGAAGGCTGAGCAGTTCTTC; CDR3 protein: CSAPDRASGKAEQFF
D gene: TRBD2; clone size: many; J gene: TRBJ2-1; V gene: TRBV15; CDR3 DNA: TGTGCCACCAGCAGAGCCTCCCCCTCTAGCGGGTGGCTGAATGAGCAGTTCTTC; CDR3 protein: CATSRASPSSGWLNEQFF
D gene: TRBD2; clone size: many; J gene: TRBJ2-3; V gene: TRBV28; CDR3 DNA: TGTGCCAGCAGTTCCCGTCTAGCGGGGCCCAGCACAGATACGCAGTATTTT; CDR3 protein: CASSSRLAGPSTDTQYF
D gene: TRBD2; clone size: many; J gene: TRBJ2-2; V gene: TRBV5-5; CDR3 DNA: TGTGCCAGCAGCCCGGGACTAGCGGGGGGCCTCAACGGCGGGGAGCTGTTTTTT; CDR3 protein: CASSPGLAGGLNGGELFF
D gene: NA; clone size: few; J gene: TRBJ1-5; V gene: TRBV28; CDR3 DNA: TGTGCCAGCAGGTTTATAGGGTCTTCTCAGCCCCAGCATTTT; CDR3 protein: CASRFIGSSQPQHF
D gene: NA; clone size: many; J gene: TRBJ2-1; V gene: TRBV6-1; CDR3 DNA: TGTGCCAGCAGGGTGGGAGCTGCGAGCTCCTACAATGAGCAGTTCTTC; CDR3 protein: CASRVGAASSYNEQFF
D gene: NA; clone size: NA; J gene: TRBJ2-7; V gene: TRBV7-6; CDR3 DNA: TGTGCCAGCAGCTTCGACGGACGGGGATCCTACGAGCAGTACTTC; CDR3 protein: CASSFDGRGSYEQYF
D gene: NA; clone size: few; J gene: TRBJ1-1; V gene: TRBV6-5; CDR3 DNA: TGTGCCAGCAGTTTTGGTCCCCCCACCACTGAAGCTTTCTTT; CDR3 protein: CASSFGPPTTEAFF
D gene: TRBD1; clone size: many; J gene: TRBJ1-2; V gene: TRBV12-3/TRBV12-4; CDR3 DNA: TGTGCCAGCAGTGGGACAGGTGCCTATGGCTACACCTTC; CDR3 protein: CASSGTGAYGYTF
D gene: NA; clone size: many; J gene: TRBJ2-3; V gene: TRBV7-2; CDR3 DNA: TGTGCCAGCAGCAAGGAGTACGGCACAGATACGCAGTATTTT; CDR3 protein: CASSKEYGTDTQYF